The sequence of this T cell receptor beta chain was determined in a study of shared clonotypes between healthy human individuals. This clone occurred once. Replicate PCRs from sorted subsets contained around 190 ng DNA, which is 29,000 or so T cell genomes. Sequenced by immunoSEQ multiplex PCR; TCRdb stores in-frame clones only, minus some. Among approximately 1.5 million clones listed, approximately 98.5% were seen once. The CDR3 extends over 13 amino acids. Trimming removed 6 bases from V and 9 bases from J; junction bases left unmatched: 7. Germline CDR1 is SNHLY and CDR2 is FYNNEI. Sequenced material: naive CD4+ T cells sorted from blood. Subset in this sample: CD45RA+ positively selected. This chain links TRBV2 with TRBJ2-1, with 8 nucleotides matching TRBD2. This TCR was recovered from a man aged 30 to 45 in good health. The DNA of the CDR3 is TGTGCCAGCAGGGATCATAGCGGGGCTGAGCAGTTCTTC. It encodes CASRDHSGAEQFF.